The TCR beta chain under discussion was sequenced for a study of cytomegalovirus exposure and HLA in healthy donors. Primers: 60 Vbeta forward and 13 Jbeta reverse. Using immunoSEQ multiplex PCR, the repertoire was profiled, and TCRdb retains in-frame clones only, with some absent. This specimen shows 150,000 to 200,000 clones; the ten leading clones hold about 0.81%. Germline lookup yields CDR1 KGHSH and CDR2 LQKENI. The CDR3 extends over 13 amino acids. V lost 2 bases to trimming and J lost 8 bases, with 10 bases between them. The sample was PBMCs. The chain recombines TRBV18 with TRBJ2-1; tentative D call: TRBD2 (5 bases). This clonotype was obtained from a woman aged 18-29 years in good health and CMV-seropositive. The CDR3 loop reads CASSPFSVYEQFF. CDR3 nucleotide sequence: TGTGCCAGCTCACCATTTAGCGTGTATGAGCAGTTCTTC.